This TCR beta chain was recorded in a study of OX40 agonist ivuxolimab in advanced cancers. The germline V gene encodes CDR1 WSHSY and CDR2 SAAADI. With 6 bases clipped from V and 2 bases from J, the junction kept 9 bases outside the gene matches. The length of the CDR3 is 16 residues. TCRdb's copy holds only in-frame clones and misses some; the assay was immunoSEQ multiplex PCR. The table shows 50,000 to 70,000 clones, with roughly four fifths occurring only once. Source: CD4+ or CD8+ T cells sorted from blood, taken in a trial of the OX40 agonist ivuxolimab. The receptor was isolated from an adult with an advanced solid tumor such as melanoma, head and neck, liver or kidney cancer. The rearrangement joins TRBV10-2 to TRBJ2-5; 10 nucleotides match TRBD2. CDR3 sequence reads: CASRPVAGGPQETQYF. As DNA, the CDR3 is TGCGCCAGCAGACCTGTAGCGGGAGGCCCTCAAGAGACCCAGTACTTC.